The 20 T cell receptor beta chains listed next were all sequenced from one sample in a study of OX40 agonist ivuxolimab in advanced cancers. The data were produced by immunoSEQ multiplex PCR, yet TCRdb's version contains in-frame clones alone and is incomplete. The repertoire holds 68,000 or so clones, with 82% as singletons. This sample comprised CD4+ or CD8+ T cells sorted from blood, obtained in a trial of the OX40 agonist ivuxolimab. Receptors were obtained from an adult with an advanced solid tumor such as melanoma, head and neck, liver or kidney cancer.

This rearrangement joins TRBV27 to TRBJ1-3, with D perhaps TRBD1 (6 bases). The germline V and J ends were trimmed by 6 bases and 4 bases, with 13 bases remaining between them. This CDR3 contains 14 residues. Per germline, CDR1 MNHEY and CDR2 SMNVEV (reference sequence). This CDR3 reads CASSRTGSGNTIYF. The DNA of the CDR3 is TGTGCCAGCAGCCGTACAGGGTCCGGAAACACCATATATTTT.

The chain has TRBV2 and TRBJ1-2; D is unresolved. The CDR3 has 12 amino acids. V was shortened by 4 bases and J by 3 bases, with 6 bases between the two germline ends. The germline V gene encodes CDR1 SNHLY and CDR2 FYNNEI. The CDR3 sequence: CASSGDYYGYTF. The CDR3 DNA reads TGTGCCAGCAGTGGAGACTACTATGGCTACACCTTC.

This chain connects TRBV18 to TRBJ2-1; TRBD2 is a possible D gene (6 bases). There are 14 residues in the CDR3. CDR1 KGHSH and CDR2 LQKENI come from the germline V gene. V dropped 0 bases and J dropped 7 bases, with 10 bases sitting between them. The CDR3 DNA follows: TGTGCCAGCTCACCACCGGGGGGTGAAAATGAGCAGTTCTTC. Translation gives CASSPPGGENEQFF. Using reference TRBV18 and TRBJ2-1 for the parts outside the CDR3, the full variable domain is NAGVMQNPRHLVRRRGQEARLRCSPMKGHSHVYWYRQLPEEGLKFMVYLQKENIIDESGMPKERFSAEFPKEGPSILRIQQVVRGDSAAYFCASSPPGGENEQFFGPGTRLTVL.

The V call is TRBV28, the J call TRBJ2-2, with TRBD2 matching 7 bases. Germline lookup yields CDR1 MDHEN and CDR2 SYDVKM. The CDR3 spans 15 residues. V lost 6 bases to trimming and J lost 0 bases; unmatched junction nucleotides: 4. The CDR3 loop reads CASSRGESNTGELFF. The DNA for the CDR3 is TGTGCCAGCAGCCGGGGGGAATCGAACACCGGGGAGCTGTTTTTT.

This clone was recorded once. CDR3 residues: CASSPSAGYNEQFF. CDR3 sequence (DNA): TGTGCCAGCTCACCCTCGGCAGGTTACAATGAGCAGTTCTTC. This sequence joins TRBV18 and TRBJ2-1; D is unresolved. This CDR3 is 14 amino acids long. Germline V lookup: CDR1 KGHSH, CDR2 LQKENI. V lost 3 bases to trimming and J lost 4 bases, with 10 bases between them.

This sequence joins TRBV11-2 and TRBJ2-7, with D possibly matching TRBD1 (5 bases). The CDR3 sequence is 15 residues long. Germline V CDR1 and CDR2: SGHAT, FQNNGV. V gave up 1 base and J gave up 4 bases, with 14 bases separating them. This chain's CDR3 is CASSLVLDSTYEQYF. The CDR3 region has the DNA TGTGCCAGCAGCTTAGTTCTTGACAGTACATACGAGCAGTACTTC.

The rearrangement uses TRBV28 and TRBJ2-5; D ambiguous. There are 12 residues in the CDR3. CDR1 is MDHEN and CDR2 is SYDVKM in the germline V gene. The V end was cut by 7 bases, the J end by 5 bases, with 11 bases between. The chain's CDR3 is CASTTGHETQYF. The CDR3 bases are TGTGCCAGCACCACCGGCCATGAGACCCAGTACTTC. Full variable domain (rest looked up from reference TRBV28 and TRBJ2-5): DVKVTQSSRYLVKRTGEKVFLECVQDMDHENMFWYRQDPGLGLRLIYFSYDVKMKEKGDIPEGYSVSREKKERFSLILESASTNQTSMYLCASTTGHETQYFGPGTRLLVL.

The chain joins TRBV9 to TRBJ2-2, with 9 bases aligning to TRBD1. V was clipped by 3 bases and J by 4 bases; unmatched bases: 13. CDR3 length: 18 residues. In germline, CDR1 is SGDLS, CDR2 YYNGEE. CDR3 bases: TGTGCCAGCAGCGACGATGGACAGGGGCCCCCGGGCACCGGGGAGCTGTTTTTT. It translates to CASSDDGQGPPGTGELFF.

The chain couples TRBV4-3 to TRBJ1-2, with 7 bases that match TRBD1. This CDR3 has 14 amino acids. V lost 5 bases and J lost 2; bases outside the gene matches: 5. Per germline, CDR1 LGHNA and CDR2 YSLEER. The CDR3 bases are TGCGCCAGCAGCTGGGACAGTTCAAACTATGGCTACACCTTC. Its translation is CASSWDSSNYGYTF.

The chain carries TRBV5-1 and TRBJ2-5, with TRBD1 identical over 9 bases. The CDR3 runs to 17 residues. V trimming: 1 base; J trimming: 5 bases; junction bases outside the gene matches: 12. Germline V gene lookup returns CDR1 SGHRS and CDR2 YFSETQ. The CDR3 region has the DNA TGCGCCAGCAGCTTGTCGCCATCGGGACAGGGTGGGGAGACCCAGTACTTC. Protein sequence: CASSLSPSGQGGETQYF.

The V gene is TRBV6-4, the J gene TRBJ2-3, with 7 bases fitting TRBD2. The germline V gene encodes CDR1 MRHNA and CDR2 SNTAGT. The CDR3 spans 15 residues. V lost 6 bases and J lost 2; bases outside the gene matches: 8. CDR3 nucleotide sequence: TGTGCCAGCAGCGACAGAGCGGGATACACAGATACGCAGTATTTT. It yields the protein CASSDRAGYTDTQYF.

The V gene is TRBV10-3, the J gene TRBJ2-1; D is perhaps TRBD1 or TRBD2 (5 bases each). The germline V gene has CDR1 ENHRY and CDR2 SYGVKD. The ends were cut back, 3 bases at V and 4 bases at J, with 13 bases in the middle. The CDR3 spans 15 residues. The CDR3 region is CAISEAWGTYNEQFF. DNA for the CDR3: TGTGCCATCAGTGAAGCTTGGGGGACGTACAATGAGCAGTTCTTC.

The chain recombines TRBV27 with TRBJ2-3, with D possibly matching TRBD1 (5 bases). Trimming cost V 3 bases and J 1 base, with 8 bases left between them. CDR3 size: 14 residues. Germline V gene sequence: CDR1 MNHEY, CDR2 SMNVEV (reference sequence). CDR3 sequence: CASSLGRGTDTQYF. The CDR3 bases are TGTGCCAGCAGTTTGGGCAGGGGCACAGATACGCAGTATTTT.

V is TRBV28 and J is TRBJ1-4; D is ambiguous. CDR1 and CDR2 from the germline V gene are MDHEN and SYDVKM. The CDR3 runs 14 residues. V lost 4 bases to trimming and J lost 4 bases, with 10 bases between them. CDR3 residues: CASSSPPNNEKLFF. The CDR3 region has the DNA TGTGCCAGCAGTTCTCCACCTAATAATGAAAAACTGTTTTTT.

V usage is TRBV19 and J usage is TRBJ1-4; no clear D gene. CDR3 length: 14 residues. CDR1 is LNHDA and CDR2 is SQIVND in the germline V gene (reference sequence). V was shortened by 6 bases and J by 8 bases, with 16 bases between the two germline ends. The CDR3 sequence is CASSQPRTYEKLFF. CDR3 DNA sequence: TGTGCCAGTAGCCAACCCAGGACCTACGAAAAACTGTTTTTT.

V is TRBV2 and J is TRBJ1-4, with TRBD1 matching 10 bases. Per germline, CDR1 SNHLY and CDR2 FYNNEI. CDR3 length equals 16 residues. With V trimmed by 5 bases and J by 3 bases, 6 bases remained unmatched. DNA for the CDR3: TGTGCCAGCAGTACTACTGGACAGGGGGCTAATGAAAAACTGTTTTTT. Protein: CASSTTGQGANEKLFF.

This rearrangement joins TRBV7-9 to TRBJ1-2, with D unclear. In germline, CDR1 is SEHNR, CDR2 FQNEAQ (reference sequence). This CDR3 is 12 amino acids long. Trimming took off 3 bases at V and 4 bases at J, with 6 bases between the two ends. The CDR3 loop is CASSLSIYGYTF. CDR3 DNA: TGTGCCAGCAGCTTGAGTATCTATGGCTACACCTTC.

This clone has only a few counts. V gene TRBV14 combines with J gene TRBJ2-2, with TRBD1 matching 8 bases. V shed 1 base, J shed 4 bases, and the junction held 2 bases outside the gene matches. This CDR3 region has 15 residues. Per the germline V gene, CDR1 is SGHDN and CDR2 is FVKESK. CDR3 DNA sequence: TGTGCCAGCAGCCAAGCCACAGGGGGCACCGGGGAGCTGTTTTTT. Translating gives CASSQATGGTGELFF.

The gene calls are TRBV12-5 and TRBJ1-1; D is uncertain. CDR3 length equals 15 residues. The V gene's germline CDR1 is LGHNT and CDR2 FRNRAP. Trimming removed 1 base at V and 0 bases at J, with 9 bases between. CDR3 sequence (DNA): TGTGCTAGTGGTTTGGGTCTGGTCCTGAACACTGAAGCTTTCTTT. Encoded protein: CASGLGLVLNTEAFF.

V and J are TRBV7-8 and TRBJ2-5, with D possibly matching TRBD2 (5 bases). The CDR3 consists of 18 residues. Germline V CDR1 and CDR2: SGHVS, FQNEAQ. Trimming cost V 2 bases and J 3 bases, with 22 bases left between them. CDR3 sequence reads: CASSLPAKGSGKEETQYF. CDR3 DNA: TGTGCCAGCAGCTTACCCGCCAAAGGGAGTGGAAAGGAAGAGACCCAGTACTTC.